One TCR beta chain is described in this entry. Its antigen remains unknown. The beta constant-region primer was an equimolar mix of two oligonucleotides covering TRBC1 and TRBC2. The ligated cDNA underwent four PCR rounds using SP2 and nested alpha and beta constant-region primers. An oligonucleotide with the SP2 primer and a 12-nucleotide UMI was ligated to the cDNA 3' end. TCRdb ran MiXCR on the UMI-ligation and nested PCR reads and lists one entry per CDR3 protein. The data hold roughly 97,000 distinct CDR3 sequences, with about 15% observed a single time. These data originate in a study of naive and memory T cell subsets. Germline V CDR1 and CDR2: SGHVS, FNYEAQ. This CDR3 is built from 12 residues. Deletions cut 3 bases from V and 9 bases from J, with 9 bases between. Four subsets defined by CD45RA and CD27 were sorted after CD3, CD4, CD8 and live/dead staining. Study findings and constraints: Naive and memory subsets had different power law exponents for TCR abundance. Naive repertoires, especially CD8, held a few larger clonotypes, possibly memory cells re-expressing CD45RA. In naive cells, over 85% of TCR sequences were seen only once.

The sequence was collected from a human donor in good health. Material: naive CD8+ T cells from blood. The chain links TRBV7-6 to TRBJ1-5; D gene unclear. CDR3 residues: CASSFKMGPQHF. In DNA, the CDR3 is TGTGCCAGCAGCTTCAAGATGGGGCCCCAGCATTTT.